The 20 T cell receptor beta chains reported below all come from one sample, sequenced in a study of cytomegalovirus exposure and HLA in healthy donors. This PCR relied on a set of 60 Vbeta primers and 13 Jbeta primers. Measured with immunoSEQ multiplex PCR; TCRdb has only the in-frame clones, and not every one. The sample carries approximately 150,000 clones, more than 60% recorded once. Sequenced material: PBMCs. The receptors were gathered from a male donor in good health and CMV-seronegative.

The V gene is TRBV4-2, the J gene TRBJ1-1, with D perhaps TRBD1 (5 bases). The CDR3 is 15 amino acids. The V end was cut by 5 bases, the J end by 0 bases, with 13 bases between. Germline V CDR1 and CDR2: LGHNA, YNFKEQ. CDR3 region: CASSVSPGMNTEAFF. CDR3 nucleotide sequence: TGTGCCAGCAGCGTTTCGCCAGGGATGAACACTGAAGCTTTCTTT.

The chain carries TRBV28 and TRBJ1-5; D might be TRBD1 (5 bases). This CDR3 is built from 14 residues. Germline CDR1 reads MDHEN; CDR2 reads SYDVKM. The V gene lost 5 bases and the J gene lost 5 bases, with 13 bases spanning the gap. The chain's CDR3 is CASSAGTHYQPQHF. CDR3 sequence (DNA): TGTGCCAGCAGTGCGGGGACTCATTATCAGCCCCAGCATTTT. The full variable domain, in which reference TRBV28 and TRBJ1-5 provide the parts outside the CDR3, is DVKVTQSSRYLVKRTGEKVFLECVQDMDHENMFWYRQDPGLGLRLIYFSYDVKMKEKGDIPEGYSVSREKKERFSLILESASTNQTSMYLCASSAGTHYQPQHFGDGTRLSIL.

The chain links TRBV28 to TRBJ2-7; D gene uncertain. V was shortened by 3 bases and J by 1 base, with 10 bases between the two germline ends. Germline values: CDR1 MDHEN, CDR2 SYDVKM. The CDR3 sequence is 14 residues long. The CDR3 sequence is CASSFSTWSYEQYF. The CDR3 DNA follows: TGTGCCAGCAGTTTCTCGACTTGGTCCTACGAGCAGTACTTC.

The V call is TRBV16, the J call TRBJ2-2; 8 positions agree with TRBD1. The CDR3 totals 14 residues. The germline gives CDR1 KGHSY, CDR2 FQNENV. V dropped 4 bases and J dropped 7; count of bases not matched to a gene: 5. The CDR3 spells CASSPTGASGELFF. The DNA of the CDR3 is TGTGCCAGCAGCCCGACAGGGGCCAGCGGGGAGCTGTTTTTT. Variable domain in full (rest from reference TRBV16 and TRBJ2-2): GEEVAQTPKHLVRGEGQKAKLYCAPIKGHSYVFWYQQVLKNEFKFLISFQNENVFDETGMPKERFSAKCLPNSPCSLEIQATKLEDSAVYFCASSPTGASGELFFGEGSRLTVL.

The chain links TRBV27 to TRBJ2-2; 7 nucleotides match TRBD2. This CDR3 spans 15 amino acids. Germline V CDR1 and CDR2: MNHEY, SMNVEV (reference sequence). Losses at the gene ends were 3 bases for V and 2 bases for J; bases not matched to a gene: 3. CDR3 sequence reads: CASSLGGGNTGELFF. CDR3 in DNA: TGTGCCAGCAGTTTGGGGGGGGGTAACACCGGGGAGCTGTTTTTT.

The CDR3 region has the DNA TGTGCCAGCAGCTTGGTCCGGGTCCAGGGCTACACCTTC. Its translation is CASSLVRVQGYTF. The genes are TRBV5-6 and TRBJ1-2, with D unclear. Trimming stripped 0 bases from V and 8 bases from J, with 11 bases between. Per the germline V gene, CDR1 is SGHDT and CDR2 is YYEEEE. The CDR3 spans 13 residues.

With respect to this clone: The junction does not match germline at one end; this may be a read error. The J gene is TRBJ1-2, the V gene TRBV5-4; 11 bases match TRBD1. The length of the CDR3 is 12 residues. Germline V CDR1 and CDR2: SGHNT, YYREEE (reference sequence). The CDR3 is CASSLGTGGQVF. CDR3 nucleotides: TGTGCCAGCAGCTTGGGGACAGGGGGCCAGGTCTTC.

The chain uses TRBV6-1 and TRBJ2-5, with 8 bases identical to TRBD2. The DNA end favors TRBJ2-7, so the J call may be wrong. Germline CDR1 is MNHNS and CDR2 is SASEGT. This CDR3 contains 15 residues. CDR3 sequence: CASSGAGGGSYEQYF. The CDR3 nucleotides are TGTGCCAGCAGTGGGGCTGGCGGGGGGTCCTACGAGCAGTACTTC.

This clone was observed once. This chain joins TRBV6-5 and TRBJ1-6; TRBD1 matches 7 bases. Per germline, CDR1 MNHEY and CDR2 SVGAGI. The V gene end was trimmed by 5 bases and the J gene end by 8 bases; junction bases not matched to a gene: 0. There are 12 residues in the CDR3. Written as DNA, the CDR3 is TGTGCCAGCAGTCAGGGGGATTCACCCCTCCACTTT. Amino acid sequence: CASSQGDSPLHF.

The chain uses TRBV2 and TRBJ1-2, with D perhaps TRBD1 (6 bases). CDR1 is SNHLY and CDR2 is FYNNEI in the germline V gene. There are 13 residues in the CDR3. V lost 3 bases to trimming and J lost 8 bases, with 13 bases between them. The CDR3 reads CASSEEQGLGYTF. The CDR3 DNA sequence: TGTGCCAGCAGTGAGGAACAGGGTTTGGGCTACACCTTC.

The V call is TRBV7-9, the J call TRBJ1-6; weak D call: TRBD1 (6 bases). V lost 5 bases and J lost 9, with 14 bases in between. This CDR3 is built from 14 residues. Germline assignment: CDR1 SEHNR and CDR2 FQNEAQ (reference sequence). The CDR3 sequence is CASSRGGQGSPLHF. DNA of the CDR3: TGTGCCAGCAGCCGGGGGGGGCAGGGTTCACCCCTCCACTTT.

This clone has just one count. CDR3 sequence: CASSPSRLAGVVNEQFF. The CDR3 coding sequence is TGTGCCAGCAGCCCGTCACGATTGGCGGGAGTTGTTAATGAGCAGTTCTTC. The chain combines TRBV7-9 with TRBJ2-1, with 7 bases that match TRBD2. Losses at the gene ends were 5 bases for V and 7 bases for J; bases not matched to a gene: 17. Germline CDR1 reads SEHNR; CDR2 reads FQNEAQ (reference sequence). CDR3 size: 17 residues.

As concerns this clone: The missing conserved phenylalanine or tryptophan at the end of this CDR3 makes a read error likely. The gene calls are TRBV29-1 and TRBJ1-6; TRBD1 aligns across 7 bases. In germline, CDR1 is SQVTM, CDR2 ANQGSEA. Trimming at V came to 6 bases and at J to 7 bases, leaving 6 bases not matched to a gene. The CDR3 spans 13 residues. CDR3 protein: CSVAGQENSPLHL. The CDR3 DNA reads TGCAGCGTAGCTGGACAGGAGAATTCACCCCTCCACCTT.

This clone was seen more than once but under ten times. The chain uses TRBV7-9 and TRBJ1-5, with TRBD1 identical over 7 bases. Germline CDR1 and CDR2: SEHNR and FQNEAQ (reference sequence). The J segment lost 3 bases and the V segment lost 5 bases, leaving 4 bases of the junction unmatched. This CDR3 region has 14 residues. CDR3 sequence (DNA): TGTGCCAGCAGCGGGGACAGCCTCAATCAGCCCCAGCATTTT. Translating it yields CASSGDSLNQPQHF.

V gene TRBV14 combines with J gene TRBJ1-2; possible D gene TRBD1, 6 bases. Germline V gives CDR1 SGHDN, CDR2 FVKESK. The CDR3 is made up of 14 amino acids. V was cut by 4 bases and J by 8 bases, with 17 bases left in between. CDR3 in amino acids: CASSPTTGGTGYTF. The CDR3 nucleotides are TGTGCCAGCAGCCCAACGACAGGAGGAACGGGCTACACCTTC.

The V gene is TRBV7-3, the J gene TRBJ2-2, with 15 bases matching TRBD2. Germline V CDR1 and CDR2: SGHTA, FQGTGA. This CDR3 spans 19 amino acids. V lost 1 base and J lost 4; bases outside the gene matches: 7. The CDR3: CASSLKGLAGGQGTGELFF. The DNA of the CDR3 is TGTGCCAGCAGCTTAAAAGGACTAGCGGGGGGGCAAGGCACCGGGGAGCTGTTTTTT.

J is TRBJ2-3 and V is TRBV30; the match to TRBD1 covers 8 bases. Germline V gene data show CDR1 as GTSNPN and CDR2 as SVGIG (reference sequence). The CDR3 is made up of 16 amino acids. Germline trimming cut 2 bases from V and 11 bases from J; bases unmatched to any gene: 18. In DNA form, the CDR3 reads TGTGCCTGGAGTCCCACTGACAGGGGAGGTAGCACAGGGCAGTATTTT. Its translation: CAWSPTDRGGSTGQYF.

V gene TRBV6-1 combines with J gene TRBJ2-1; TRBD2 matches at 11 bases. Per germline, CDR1 MNHNS and CDR2 SASEGT. The CDR3 sequence is 15 residues long. V dropped 6 bases and J dropped 3; count of bases not matched to a gene: 4. The CDR3 loop is CASSVGTSGYNEQFF. For the CDR3, the DNA is TGTGCCAGCAGCGTCGGGACTAGCGGCTACAATGAGCAGTTCTTC.

J is TRBJ2-3 and V is TRBV9; 8 bases map to TRBD2. Germline CDR1 is SGDLS and CDR2 is YYNGEE. V trimming: 0 bases; J trimming: 10 bases; junction bases outside the gene matches: 7. This CDR3 comprises 14 residues. The CDR3 protein is CASSVVSGDGAQYF. CDR3 in DNA: TGTGCCAGCAGCGTAGTTAGCGGGGACGGGGCGCAGTATTTT.

The V call is TRBV11-2, the J call TRBJ2-7, with TRBD2 matching over 8 bases. The CDR3 sequence is 14 residues long. Trimming cost V 2 bases and J 3 bases; bases outside gene matches: 3. Germline CDR1 is SGHAT and CDR2 is FQNNGV. The CDR3 region has the DNA TGTGCCAGCAGCTTATCCCGGGGGGGCTACGAGCAGTACTTC. This encodes CASSLSRGGYEQYF.